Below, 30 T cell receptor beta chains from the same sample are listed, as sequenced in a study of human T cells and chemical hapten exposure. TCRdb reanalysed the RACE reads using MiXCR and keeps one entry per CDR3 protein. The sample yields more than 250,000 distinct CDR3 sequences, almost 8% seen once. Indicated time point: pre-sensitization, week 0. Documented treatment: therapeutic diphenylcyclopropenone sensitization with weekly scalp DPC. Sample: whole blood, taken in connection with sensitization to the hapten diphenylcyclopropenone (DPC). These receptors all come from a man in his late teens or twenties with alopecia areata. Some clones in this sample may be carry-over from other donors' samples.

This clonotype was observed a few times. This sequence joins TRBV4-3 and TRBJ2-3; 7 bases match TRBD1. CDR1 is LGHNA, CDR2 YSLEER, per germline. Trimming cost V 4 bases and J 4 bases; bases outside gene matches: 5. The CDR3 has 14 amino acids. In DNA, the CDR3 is TGCGCCAGCAGCCCAGGGGGATTCGCAGATACGCAGTATTTT. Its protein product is CASSPGGFADTQYF.

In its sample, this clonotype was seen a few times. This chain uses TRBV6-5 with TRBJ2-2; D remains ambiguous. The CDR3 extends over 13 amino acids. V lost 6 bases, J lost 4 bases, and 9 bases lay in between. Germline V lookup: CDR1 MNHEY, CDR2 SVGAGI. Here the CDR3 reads CASSIQSTGELFF. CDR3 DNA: TGTGCCAGCAGCATACAGAGCACCGGGGAGCTGTTTTTT.

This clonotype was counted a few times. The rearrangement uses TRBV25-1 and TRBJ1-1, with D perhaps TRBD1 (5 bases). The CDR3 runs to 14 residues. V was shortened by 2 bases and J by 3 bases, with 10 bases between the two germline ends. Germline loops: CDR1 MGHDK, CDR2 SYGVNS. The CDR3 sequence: CASSERQGYTEAFF. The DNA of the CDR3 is TGTGCCAGCAGTGAAAGGCAGGGCTACACTGAAGCTTTCTTT.

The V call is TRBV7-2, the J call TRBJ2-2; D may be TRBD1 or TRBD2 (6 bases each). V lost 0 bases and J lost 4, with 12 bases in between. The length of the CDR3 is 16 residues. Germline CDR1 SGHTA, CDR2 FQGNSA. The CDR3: CASSLARGLGTGELFF. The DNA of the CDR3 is TGTGCCAGCAGCTTAGCTCGGGGGCTGGGCACCGGGGAGCTGTTTTTT. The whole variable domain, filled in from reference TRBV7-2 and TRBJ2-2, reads GAGVSQSPSNKVTEKGKDVELRCDPISGHTALYWYRQSLGQGLEFLIYFQGNSAPDKSGLPSDRFSAERTGGSVSTLTIQRTQQEDSAVYLCASSLARGLGTGELFFGEGSRLTVL.

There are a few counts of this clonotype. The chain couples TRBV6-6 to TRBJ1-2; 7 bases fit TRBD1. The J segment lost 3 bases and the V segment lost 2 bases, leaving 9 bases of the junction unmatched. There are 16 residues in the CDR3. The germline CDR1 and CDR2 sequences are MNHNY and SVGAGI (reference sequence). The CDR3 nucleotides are TGTGCCAGCAGTTACGAAAACAGGGGCGGCTACTATGGCTACACCTTC. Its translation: CASSYENRGGYYGYTF.

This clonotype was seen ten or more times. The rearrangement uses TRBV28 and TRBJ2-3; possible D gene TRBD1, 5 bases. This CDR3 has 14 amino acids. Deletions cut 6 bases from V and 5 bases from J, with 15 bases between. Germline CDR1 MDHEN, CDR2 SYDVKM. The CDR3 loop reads CASSRPGARDTQYF. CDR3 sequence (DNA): TGTGCCAGCAGCCGTCCTGGGGCGCGAGATACGCAGTATTTT.

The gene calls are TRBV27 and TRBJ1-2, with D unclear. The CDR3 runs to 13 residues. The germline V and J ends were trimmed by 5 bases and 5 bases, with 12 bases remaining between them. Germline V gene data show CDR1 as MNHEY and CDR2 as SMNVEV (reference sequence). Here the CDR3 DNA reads TGTGCCAGCAGTCACTACAGAGGGTATGGCTACACCTTC. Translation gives CASSHYRGYGYTF.

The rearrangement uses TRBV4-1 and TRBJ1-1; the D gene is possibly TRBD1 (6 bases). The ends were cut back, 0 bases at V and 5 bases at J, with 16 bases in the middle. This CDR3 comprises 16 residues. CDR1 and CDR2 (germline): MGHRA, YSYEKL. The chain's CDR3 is CASSQERGARRTEAFF. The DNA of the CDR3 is TGCGCCAGCAGCCAAGAGCGGGGGGCTAGACGGACTGAAGCTTTCTTT.

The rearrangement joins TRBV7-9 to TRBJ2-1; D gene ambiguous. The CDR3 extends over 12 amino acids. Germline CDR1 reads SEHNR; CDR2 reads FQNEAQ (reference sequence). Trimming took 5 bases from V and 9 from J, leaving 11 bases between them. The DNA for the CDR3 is TGTGCCAGCAGCCCCAGCCTGGGTGAGCAGTTCTTC. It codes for CASSPSLGEQFF.

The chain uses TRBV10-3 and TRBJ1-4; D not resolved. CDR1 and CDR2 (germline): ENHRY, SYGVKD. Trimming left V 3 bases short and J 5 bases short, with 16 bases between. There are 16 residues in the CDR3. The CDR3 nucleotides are TGTGCCATCAGTGAAACCAAAGAGGGAACCAATGAAAAACTGTTTTTT. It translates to CAISETKEGTNEKLFF.

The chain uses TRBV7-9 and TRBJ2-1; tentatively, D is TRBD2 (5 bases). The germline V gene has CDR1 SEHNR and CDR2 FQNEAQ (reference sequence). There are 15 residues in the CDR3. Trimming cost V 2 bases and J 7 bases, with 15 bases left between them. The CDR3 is CASSLRSGKRNEQFF. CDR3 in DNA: TGTGCCAGCAGCTTACGATCCGGGAAGCGGAATGAGCAGTTCTTC.

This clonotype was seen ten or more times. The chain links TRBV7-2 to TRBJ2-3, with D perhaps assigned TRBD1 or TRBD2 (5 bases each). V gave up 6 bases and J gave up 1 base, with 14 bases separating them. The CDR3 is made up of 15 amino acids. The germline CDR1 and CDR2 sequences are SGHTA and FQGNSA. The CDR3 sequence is CASRPQGEGTDTQYF. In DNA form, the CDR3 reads TGTGCCAGCAGACCCCAGGGAGAAGGCACAGATACGCAGTATTTT. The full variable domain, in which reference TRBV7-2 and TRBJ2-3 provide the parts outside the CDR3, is GAGVSQSPSNKVTEKGKDVELRCDPISGHTALYWYRQSLGQGLEFLIYFQGNSAPDKSGLPSDRFSAERTGGSVSTLTIQRTQQEDSAVYLCASRPQGEGTDTQYFGPGTRLTVL.

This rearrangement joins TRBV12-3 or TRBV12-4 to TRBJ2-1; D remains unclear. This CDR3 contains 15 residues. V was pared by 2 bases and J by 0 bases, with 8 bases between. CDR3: CASSLQLSSYNEQFF. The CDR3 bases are TGTGCCAGCAGTTTACAGCTGAGCTCCTACAATGAGCAGTTCTTC.

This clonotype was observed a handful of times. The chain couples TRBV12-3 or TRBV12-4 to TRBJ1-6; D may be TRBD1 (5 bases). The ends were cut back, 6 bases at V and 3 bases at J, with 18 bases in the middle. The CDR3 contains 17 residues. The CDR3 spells CASRLKRGEIYNSPLHF. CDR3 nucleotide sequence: TGTGCCAGCAGACTTAAGAGGGGTGAGATCTATAATTCACCCCTCCACTTT.

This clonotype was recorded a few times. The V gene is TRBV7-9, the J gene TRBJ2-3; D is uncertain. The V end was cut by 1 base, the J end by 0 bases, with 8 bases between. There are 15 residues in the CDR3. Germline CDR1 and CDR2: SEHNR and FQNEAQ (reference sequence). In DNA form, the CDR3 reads TGTGCCAGCAGCTTAGTGGCTACCAGCACAGATACGCAGTATTTT. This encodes CASSLVATSTDTQYF.

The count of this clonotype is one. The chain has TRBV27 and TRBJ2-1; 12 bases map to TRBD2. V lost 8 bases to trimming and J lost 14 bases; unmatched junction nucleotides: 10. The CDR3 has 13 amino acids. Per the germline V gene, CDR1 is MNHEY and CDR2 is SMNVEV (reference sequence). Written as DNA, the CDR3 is TGTGCCAGCCGCCCCCTAGCGGGGGGGTATGAGTTCTTC. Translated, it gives CASRPLAGGYEFF.

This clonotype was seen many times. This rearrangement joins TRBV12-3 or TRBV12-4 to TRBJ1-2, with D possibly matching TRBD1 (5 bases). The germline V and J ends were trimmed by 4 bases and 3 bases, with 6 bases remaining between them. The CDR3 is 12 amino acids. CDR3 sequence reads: CASSSGYYGYTF. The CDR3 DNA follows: TGTGCCAGCAGTTCAGGGTACTATGGCTACACCTTC.

The CDR3 spells CASSQARVVTVYGYTF. The DNA for the CDR3 is TGTGCCAGCAGCCAAGCGAGGGTTGTGACGGTCTATGGCTACACCTTC. The chain uses TRBV3-1 and TRBJ1-2; D is unresolved. Germline V gene lookup returns CDR1 LGHDT and CDR2 YNNKEL (reference sequence). The CDR3 length is 16 residues. The ends were cut back, 1 base at V and 4 bases at J, with 16 bases in the middle.

Written as DNA, the CDR3 is TGCAGCGTTTCCTTGGGACAGGCGAGCAATCAGCCCCAGCATTTT. Translation: CSVSLGQASNQPQHF. V usage is TRBV29-1 and J usage is TRBJ1-5; 8 positions match TRBD1. CDR3 size: 15 residues. From germline, CDR1 is SQVTM and CDR2 ANQGSEA. With 5 bases clipped from V and 1 base from J, the junction kept 7 bases outside the gene matches.

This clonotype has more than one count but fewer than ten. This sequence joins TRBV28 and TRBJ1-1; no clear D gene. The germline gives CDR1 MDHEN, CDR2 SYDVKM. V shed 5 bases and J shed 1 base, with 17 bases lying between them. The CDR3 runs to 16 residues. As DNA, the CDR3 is TGTGCCAGCAGTCCCCGGATCCTAGCGACGAACACTGAAGCTTTCTTT. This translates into CASSPRILATNTEAFF.

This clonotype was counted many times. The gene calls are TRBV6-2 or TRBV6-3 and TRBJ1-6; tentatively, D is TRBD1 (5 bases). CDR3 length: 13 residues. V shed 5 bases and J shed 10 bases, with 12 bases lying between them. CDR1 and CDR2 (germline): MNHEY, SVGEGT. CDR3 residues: CASSAGGGSPLHF. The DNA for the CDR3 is TGTGCCAGCAGTGCCGGTGGGGGATCACCCCTCCACTTT.

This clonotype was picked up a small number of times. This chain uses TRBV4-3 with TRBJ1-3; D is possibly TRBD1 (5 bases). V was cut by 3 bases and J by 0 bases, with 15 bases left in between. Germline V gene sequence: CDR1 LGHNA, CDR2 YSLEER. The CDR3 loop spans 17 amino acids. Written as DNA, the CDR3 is TGCGCCAGCAGCCAGGAGACAGCACGCCACTCTGGAAACACCATATATTTT. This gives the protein CASSQETARHSGNTIYF.

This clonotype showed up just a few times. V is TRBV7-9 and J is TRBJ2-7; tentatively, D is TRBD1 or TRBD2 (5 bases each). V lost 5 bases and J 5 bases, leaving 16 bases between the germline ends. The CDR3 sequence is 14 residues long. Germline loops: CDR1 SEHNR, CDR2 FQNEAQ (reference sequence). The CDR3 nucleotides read TGTGCCAGCAGCATGGGGCCAGGAGGCCACGAGCAGTACTTC. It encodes CASSMGPGGHEQYF.

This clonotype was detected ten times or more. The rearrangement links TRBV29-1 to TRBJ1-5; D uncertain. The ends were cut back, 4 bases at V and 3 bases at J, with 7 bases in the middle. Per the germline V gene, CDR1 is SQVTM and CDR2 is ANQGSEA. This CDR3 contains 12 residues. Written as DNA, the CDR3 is TGCAGCGTTGGGGCAGACAATCAGCCCCAGCATTTT. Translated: CSVGADNQPQHF.

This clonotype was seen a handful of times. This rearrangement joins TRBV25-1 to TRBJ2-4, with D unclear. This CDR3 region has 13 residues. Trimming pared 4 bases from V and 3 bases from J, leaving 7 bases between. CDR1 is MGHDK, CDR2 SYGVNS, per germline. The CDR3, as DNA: TGTGCCAGCAGTGGCCTGGACAAAAACATTCAGTACTTC. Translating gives CASSGLDKNIQYF.

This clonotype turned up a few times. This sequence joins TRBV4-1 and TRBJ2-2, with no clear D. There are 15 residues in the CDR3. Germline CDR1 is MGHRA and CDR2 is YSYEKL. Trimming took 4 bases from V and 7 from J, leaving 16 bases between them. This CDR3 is CASSPPPGLGGELFF. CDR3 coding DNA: TGCGCCAGCAGCCCTCCGCCTGGGCTGGGCGGGGAGCTGTTTTTT.

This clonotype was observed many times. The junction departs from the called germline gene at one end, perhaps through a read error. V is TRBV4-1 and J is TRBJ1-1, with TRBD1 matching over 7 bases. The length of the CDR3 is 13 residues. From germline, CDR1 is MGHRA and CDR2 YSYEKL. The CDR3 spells CASSQGGNTEAFF. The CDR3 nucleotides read TGTGCCAGCAGCCAGGGGGGAAACACTGAAGCTTTCTTT.

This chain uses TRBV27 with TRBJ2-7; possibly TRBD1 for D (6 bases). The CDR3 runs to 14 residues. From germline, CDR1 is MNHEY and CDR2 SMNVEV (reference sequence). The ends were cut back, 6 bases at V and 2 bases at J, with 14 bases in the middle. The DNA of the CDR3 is TGTGCCAGCAGCCCCACAGGGTTTCCCTACGAGCAGTACTTC. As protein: CASSPTGFPYEQYF.

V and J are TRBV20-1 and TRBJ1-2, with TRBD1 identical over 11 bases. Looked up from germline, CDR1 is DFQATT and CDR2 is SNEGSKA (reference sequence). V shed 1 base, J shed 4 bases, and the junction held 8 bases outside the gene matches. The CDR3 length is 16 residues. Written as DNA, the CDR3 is TGCAGTGCTAGAGCGTGGGGACAGGGGGTTGGCTATGGCTACACCTTC. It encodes CSARAWGQGVGYGYTF.

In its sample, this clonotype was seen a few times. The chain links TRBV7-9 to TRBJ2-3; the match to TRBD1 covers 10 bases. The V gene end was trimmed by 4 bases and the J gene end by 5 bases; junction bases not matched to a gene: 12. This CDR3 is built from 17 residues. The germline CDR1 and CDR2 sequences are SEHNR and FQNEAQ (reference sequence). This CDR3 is CASSYTTGTGEGDTQYF. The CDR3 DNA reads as TGTGCCAGCAGCTATACGACCGGGACAGGGGAGGGAGATACGCAGTATTTT.